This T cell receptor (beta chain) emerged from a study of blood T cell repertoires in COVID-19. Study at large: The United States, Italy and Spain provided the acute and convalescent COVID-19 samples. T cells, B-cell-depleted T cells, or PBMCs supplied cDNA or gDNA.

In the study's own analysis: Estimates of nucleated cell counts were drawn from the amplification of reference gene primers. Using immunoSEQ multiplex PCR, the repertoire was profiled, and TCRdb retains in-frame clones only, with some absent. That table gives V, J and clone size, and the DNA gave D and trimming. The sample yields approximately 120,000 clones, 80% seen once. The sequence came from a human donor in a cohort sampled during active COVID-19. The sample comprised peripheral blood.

The chain's CDR3 is CASSRDSNQPQHF. DNA of the CDR3: TGTGCCAGCAGCCGCGATAGCAATCAGCCCCAGCATTTT. The V call is TRBV6-5, the J call TRBJ1-5; D unresolved. Trimming cost V 6 bases and J 0 bases, with 6 bases left between them. Germline CDR1 MNHEY, CDR2 SVGAGI. The CDR3 covers 13 residues.